The 21 T cell receptor beta chains below were found in one sample sequenced in a study of regulatory T cells in long-lasting Graves disease. Sequencing libraries for TCR beta were prepared with iRepertoire HTBI primers and Arm-PCR of CDR3 regions. TCRdb used MiXCR to reprocess the multiplex PCR reads, holding one entry per CDR3 protein. In the table there are 600,000 to 650,000 distinct CDR3 sequences, about 15% of which are singletons. The time point denotes: newly diagnosed GD, antithyroid drugs for less than 3 months. The TCR library used RNA extracted from PBMCs. These data also featured in a second study, about T cells in Graves' hyperthyroidism and ophthalmopathy.

Sequenced material: peripheral blood mononuclear cells (PBMCs), taken at new diagnosis, from a patient treated with antithyroid drugs. The receptor source for this set is a woman in her twenties or thirties with Graves disease.

The chain is built from TRBV2 and TRBJ2-1; D is undetermined. The CDR3 spans 13 residues. CDR1 SNHLY and CDR2 FYNNEI come from the germline V gene. The ends were cut back, 8 bases at V and 4 bases at J, with 12 bases in the middle. The CDR3 sequence: CASALSGYNEQFF. CDR3 nucleotides: TGTGCCAGCGCCCTGAGTGGGTACAATGAGCAGTTCTTC. Drawing the rest from reference TRBV2 and TRBJ2-1, the complete variable domain is EPEVTQTPSHQVTQMGQEVILRCVPISNHLYFYWYRQILGQKVEFLVSFYNNEISEKSEIFDDQFSVERPDGSNFTLKIRSTKLEDSAMYFCASALSGYNEQFFGPGTRLTVL.

This clonotype was detected ten times or more. The gene calls are TRBV2 and TRBJ2-7, with TRBD1 identical over 10 bases. CDR1 and CDR2 (germline): SNHLY, FYNNEI. This CDR3 spans 15 amino acids. The ends lost 6 bases at V and 2 bases at J; junction bases unmatched: 7. This CDR3 reads CASSDPGQGTYEQYF. DNA for the CDR3: TGTGCCAGCAGCGATCCGGGACAGGGGACCTACGAGCAGTACTTC.

This clonotype was counted only a few times. This chain links TRBV20-1 with TRBJ2-3; TRBD2 agrees at 8 bases. The CDR3 spans 15 residues. Germline values: CDR1 DFQATT, CDR2 SNEGSKA (reference sequence). Trimming cost V 4 bases and J 2 bases; bases outside gene matches: 8. The chain's CDR3 is CSATPGRALTDTQYF. DNA of the CDR3: TGCAGTGCTACACCCGGGAGGGCCCTCACAGATACGCAGTATTTT.

The table lists this clonotype with many counts. A junction boundary mismatches the germline segment, possibly from a read error. The CDR3 here is CASSAGPRYEQCF. In DNA, the CDR3 is TGTGCCAGCAGTGCGGGACCACGCTACGAGCAGTGCTTC. The J gene is TRBJ2-7, the V gene TRBV2; D is perhaps TRBD1 or TRBD2 (5 bases each). The CDR3 loop spans 13 amino acids. Germline V gives CDR1 SNHLY, CDR2 FYNNEI.

This sequence joins TRBV29-1 and TRBJ1-1; weak D call: TRBD1 (5 bases). The V end was cut by 6 bases, the J end by 11 bases, with 10 bases between. The CDR3 runs to 9 residues. The germline CDR1 and CDR2 sequences are SQVTM and ANQGSEA. The CDR3 DNA is TGCAGCGTAACTGAGGGGGCTTTCTTT. It translates to CSVTEGAFF.

The chain is built from TRBV19 and TRBJ1-2; D gene unclear. In germline, CDR1 is LNHDA, CDR2 SQIVND (reference sequence). Trimming removed 7 bases from V and 3 bases from J, with 9 bases in between. The CDR3 extends over 12 amino acids. CDR3 in DNA: TGTGCCAGTAAAGGGAGCCACTATGGCTACACCTTC. Translated: CASKGSHYGYTF.

The table lists this clonotype with many counts. The chain joins TRBV2 to TRBJ2-4, with D perhaps assigned TRBD1 or TRBD2 (6 bases each). V gave up 6 bases and J gave up 0 bases, with 9 bases separating them. The CDR3 loop spans 14 amino acids. The V gene's germline CDR1 is SNHLY and CDR2 FYNNEI. The DNA of the CDR3 is TGTGCCAGCAGAGAGGGGGGAGCCAAAAACATTCAGTACTTC. Translated, it gives CASREGGAKNIQYF.

There are many counts of this clonotype. The chain has TRBV28 and TRBJ2-7; 7 bases match TRBD1. Germline V gene lookup returns CDR1 MDHEN and CDR2 SYDVKM. The junction had 10 bases not matched to a gene; V was cut back by 4 bases and J by 7 bases. The CDR3 has 14 residues. The CDR3 region is CASSSSRGIREQYF. The CDR3 DNA reads as TGTGCCAGCAGTTCAAGCAGGGGGATACGGGAGCAGTACTTC. Together with reference TRBV28 and TRBJ2-7, the CDR3 gives the full variable domain: DVKVTQSSRYLVKRTGEKVFLECVQDMDHENMFWYRQDPGLGLRLIYFSYDVKMKEKGDIPEGYSVSREKKERFSLILESASTNQTSMYLCASSSSRGIREQYFGPGTRLTVT.

Ten or more counts support this clonotype. The V gene is TRBV10-2, the J gene TRBJ1-5; no definite D call. V lost 4 bases and J 0 bases, leaving 10 bases between the germline ends. CDR1 and CDR2 (germline): WSHSY, SAAADI. The CDR3 contains 15 residues. CDR3: CASSGSGVSNQPQHF. The CDR3 DNA reads TGCGCCAGCAGTGGGTCCGGGGTTAGCAATCAGCCCCAGCATTTT.

Of note for this clonotype: A read error is possible here, since a much larger clone lies one base away. This sequence joins TRBV12-3 or TRBV12-4 and TRBJ2-7, with D possibly matching TRBD2 (5 bases). The CDR3 loop spans 17 amino acids. The V end was cut by 0 bases, the J end by 7 bases, with 22 bases between. CDR3 nucleotides: TGTGCCAGCAGTTTAGCTATAGGCGCGGGTTCCTACAATGAGCAGTACTTC. Its translation: CASSLAIGAGSYNEQYF.

With respect to this clonotype: A much larger clone lies a single base off, so this may be a read error. The CDR3 carries no conserved terminal phenylalanine or tryptophan, so it likely arises from a read error. The chain is built from TRBV7-2 and TRBJ2-5; no clear D gene. The CDR3 contains 14 residues. V was clipped by 5 bases and J by 0 bases, with 10 bases between them. CDR1 and CDR2 (germline): SGHTA, FQGNSA. The CDR3 DNA follows: TGTGCCAGCAGCCCACTACAGTACCAAGAGACCCAGTACCTC. Translation gives CASSPLQYQETQYL.

This clonotype was counted ten times or more. The chain employs TRBV11-2 and TRBJ1-1; perhaps TRBD1 as D (6 bases). The CDR3 runs 16 residues. V was shortened by 3 bases and J by 0 bases, with 14 bases between the two germline ends. Germline assignment: CDR1 SGHAT and CDR2 FQNNGV. The CDR3 bases are TGTGCCAGCAGCTTTCAGGGGCCCTCCATGAACACTGAAGCTTTCTTT. Its translation: CASSFQGPSMNTEAFF.

The chain joins TRBV20-1 to TRBJ2-5, with no clear D. The germline V gene encodes CDR1 DFQATT and CDR2 SNEGSKA (reference sequence). Trimming took off 0 bases at V and 7 bases at J, with 12 bases between the two ends. The CDR3 spans 13 residues. The CDR3 sequence is CSARDPILRTQYF. In DNA, the CDR3 is TGCAGTGCTAGAGATCCCATCTTAAGGACCCAGTACTTC.

This clonotype showed up just once. The genes are TRBV7-2 and TRBJ2-7, with D uncertain. Between the trimmed V and J ends, which lost 8 bases and 1 base, there was a span of 18 bases. The CDR3 loop spans 15 amino acids. Germline assignment: CDR1 SGHTA and CDR2 FQGNSA. The CDR3 DNA reads TGTGCCAGCGGGCGGAATAGCTCCCTTTCCTACGAGCAGTACTTC. This translates into CASGRNSSLSYEQYF.

This clonotype was seen a handful of times. The J gene is TRBJ2-7, the V gene TRBV5-1, with 9 positions matching TRBD1. The germline V gene has CDR1 SGHRS and CDR2 YFSETQ. The CDR3 is made up of 15 amino acids. V trimming: 5 bases; J trimming: 1 base; junction bases outside the gene matches: 7. The CDR3 bases are TGCGCCAGCAGGGGACTGGGGACAGGGTCCTACGAGCAGTACTTC. This translates into CASRGLGTGSYEQYF.

This chain uses TRBV4-1 with TRBJ2-7; D remains unclear. V lost 2 bases and J 2 bases, leaving 10 bases between the germline ends. The CDR3 contains 14 residues. The germline gives CDR1 MGHRA, CDR2 YSYEKL. CDR3 coding DNA: TGCGCCAGCAGCCAACCGGCGCGTACCTACGAGCAGTACTTC. Residues: CASSQPARTYEQYF.

This clonotype appeared many times. This chain links TRBV5-1 with TRBJ1-1; 8 bases are shared with TRBD1. V lost 3 bases to trimming and J lost 4 bases; unmatched junction nucleotides: 8. CDR1 is SGHRS and CDR2 is YFSETQ in the germline V gene. The CDR3 has 15 amino acids. As DNA, the CDR3 is TGCGCCAGCAGCTCCGGGACAGGAACTTTCACTGAAGCTTTCTTT. Its translation: CASSSGTGTFTEAFF.

This clonotype has a count of ten or more. This chain uses TRBV2 with TRBJ1-2, with D hard to call. V gave up 2 bases and J gave up 4 bases, with 8 bases separating them. Germline V gene sequence: CDR1 SNHLY, CDR2 FYNNEI. This CDR3 spans 13 amino acids. The CDR3 DNA reads as TGTGCCAGCAGTGAACGTACAGCCTATGGCTACACCTTC. Translation gives CASSERTAYGYTF.

The sample holds many counts of this clonotype. The chain joins TRBV19 to TRBJ2-3; D is unresolved. Trimming took 4 bases from V and 0 from J, leaving 5 bases between them. This CDR3 contains 13 residues. Looked up from germline, CDR1 is LNHDA and CDR2 is SQIVND (reference sequence). CDR3 sequence reads: CASSRWSTDTQYF. CDR3 nucleotides: TGTGCCAGTAGTAGGTGGAGCACAGATACGCAGTATTTT.

This clonotype has only a few counts. Mismatch with germline at one junction end may stem from a read error. The chain couples TRBV24-1 to TRBJ2-1; D unresolved. The CDR3 contains 15 residues. The V gene's germline CDR1 is KGHDR and CDR2 SFDVKD. The CDR3: CATSDFGGLYNEQLF. The CDR3 nucleotides read TGTGCCACCAGTGATTTTGGTGGTCTCTACAATGAGCAGCTCTTC.

The CDR3 DNA reads as TGTGCCAGCAGCGTAGGAGGGATCGTTAACTATGGCTACACCTTC. The encoded protein is CASSVGGIVNYGYTF. This chain connects TRBV9 to TRBJ1-2, with D unclear. The CDR3 consists of 15 residues. V was clipped by 0 bases and J by 1 base, with 10 bases between them. The germline gives CDR1 SGDLS, CDR2 YYNGEE.